Shown below are 13 T cell receptor beta chains from a single sample sequenced in a study of CD8 T cells in ankylosing spondylitis. TCRdb called the 5' RACE reads again in MiXCR, with one record for every CDR3 protein. The sample shows around 230,000 distinct CDR3 sequences, 8.6% of them seen only once. The source material was blood, either unsorted or a sorted T cell fraction (not recorded which). The receptors were gathered from a male donor with ankylosing spondylitis or in good health (not recorded which).

This clonotype was counted at least ten times. The chain employs TRBV12-3 or TRBV12-4 and TRBJ1-2; 7 nucleotides align to TRBD1. V dropped 2 bases and J dropped 9; count of bases not matched to a gene: 6. The CDR3 runs to 13 residues. The CDR3 nucleotides are TGTGCCAGCAGTTTAAACAGGGGAAGCAGCTACACCTTC. This codes for CASSLNRGSSYTF.

This clonotype was observed at least ten times. The chain couples TRBV12-3 or TRBV12-4 to TRBJ2-3, with TRBD1 identical over 8 bases. V shed 5 bases, J shed 1 base, and the junction held 2 bases outside the gene matches. The CDR3 has 14 residues. The CDR3 sequence: CASSEQGGTDTQYF. The CDR3 DNA sequence: TGTGCCAGCAGTGAACAGGGGGGCACAGATACGCAGTATTTT.

This clonotype has a count of ten or more. The genes are TRBV29-1 and TRBJ1-1; D remains ambiguous. Deletions cut 7 bases from V and 3 bases from J, with 15 bases between. Germline assignment: CDR1 SQVTM and CDR2 ANQGSEA. The CDR3 length is 13 residues. CDR3 nucleotide sequence: TGCAGCGGGGTTCGGTGGGTGGACACTGAAGCTTTCTTT. Its translation: CSGVRWVDTEAFF.

The chain recombines TRBV3-1 with TRBJ2-2; D is perhaps TRBD1 or TRBD2 (6 bases each). CDR3 length: 17 amino acids. The germline V gene encodes CDR1 LGHDT and CDR2 YNNKEL (reference sequence). The V end lost 1 base, the J end lost 4 bases, and 16 bases lay between the germline ends. CDR3 loop: CASSQGWAGDFTGELFF. CDR3 coding DNA: TGTGCCAGCAGCCAAGGATGGGCAGGGGACTTCACCGGGGAGCTGTTTTTT.

About this clonotype: A much larger clone lies a single base off, so this may be a read error. V usage is TRBV25-1 and J usage is TRBJ1-4; 10 bases map to TRBD1. The germline CDR1 and CDR2 sequences are MGHDK and SYGVNS. This CDR3 spans 16 amino acids. The CDR3 sequence: CASCERGTGVDEKLFF. DNA for the CDR3: TGTGCCAGCTGTGAACGGGGGACAGGGGTGGACGAAAAACTGTTTTTT. The variable domain in full, with the rest retrieved from reference TRBV25-1 and TRBJ1-4, is EADIYQTPRYLVIGTGKKITLECSQTMGHDKMYWYQQDPGMELHLIHYSYGVNSTEKGDLSSESTVSRIRTEHFPLTLESARPSHTSQYLCASCERGTGVDEKLFFGSGTQLSVL.

This clonotype has ten or more counts. Here the CDR3 reads CASSGRTGAGYGYTF. CDR3 bases: TGCGCCAGCAGCGGGAGGACAGGGGCGGGTTATGGCTACACCTTC. V usage is TRBV5-1 and J usage is TRBJ1-2; 9 positions agree with TRBD1. Germline assignment: CDR1 SGHRS and CDR2 YFSETQ. The CDR3 has 15 amino acids. V lost 4 bases and J lost 5; bases outside the gene matches: 9.

This clonotype was seen ten or more times. The genes are TRBV30 and TRBJ1-1, with no clear D. Trimming shortened V by 1 base and J by 1 base, and 4 bases separated the two germline ends. Looked up from germline, CDR1 is GTSNPN and CDR2 is SVGIG (reference sequence). This CDR3 has 12 residues. In nucleotides, the CDR3 is TGTGCCTGGAGTGAGGAGAACACTGAAGCTTTCTTT. This sequence encodes CAWSEENTEAFF.

This clonotype showed up many times. This chain joins TRBV20-1 and TRBJ2-5, with D maybe TRBD2 (6 bases). This CDR3 is built from 14 residues. Trimming stripped 2 bases from V and 7 bases from J, with 17 bases between. CDR1 DFQATT and CDR2 SNEGSKA come from the germline V gene (reference sequence). CDR3 sequence reads: CSARRTEGLGTQYF. The CDR3 DNA reads TGCAGTGCTAGAAGAACGGAGGGGTTGGGGACCCAGTACTTC.

This clonotype was counted many times. The V call is TRBV5-1, the J call TRBJ2-5; unclear D gene. CDR1 is SGHRS, CDR2 YFSETQ, per germline. Trimming pared 4 bases from V and 4 bases from J, leaving 11 bases between. The CDR3 sequence is 13 residues long. This CDR3 is CASSPRLLETQYF. In nucleotides, the CDR3 is TGCGCCAGCAGCCCGAGGCTACTAGAGACCCAGTACTTC. Complete variable domain (other parts from reference TRBV5-1 and TRBJ2-5): KAGVTQTPRYLIKTRGQQVTLSCSPISGHRSVSWYQQTPGQGLQFLFEYFSETQRNKGNFPGRFSGRQFSNSRSEMNVSTLELGDSALYLCASSPRLLETQYFGPGTRLLVL.

This rearrangement joins TRBV3-1 to TRBJ2-7; D is possibly TRBD2 (5 bases). Germline assignment: CDR1 LGHDT and CDR2 YNNKEL (reference sequence). The V gene lost 3 bases and the J gene lost 3 bases, with 9 bases spanning the gap. The CDR3 contains 13 residues. The DNA for the CDR3 is TGTGCCAGCAGCCAGTACGGAGGCTACGAGCAGTACTTC. This sequence encodes CASSQYGGYEQYF.

This clonotype was seen many times. This rearrangement joins TRBV15 to TRBJ1-1, with D uncertain. V was trimmed by 5 bases and J by 5 bases, leaving 9 bases between them. The CDR3 length is 12 residues. Looked up from germline, CDR1 is LNHNV and CDR2 is YYDKDF (reference sequence). The CDR3 loop is CATSSLSTEAFF. CDR3 coding DNA: TGTGCCACCAGCTCTCTAAGTACTGAAGCTTTCTTT. Filled out from reference TRBV15 and TRBJ1-1, the complete variable domain reads DAMVIQNPRYQVTQFGKPVTLSCSQTLNHNVMYWYQQKSSQAPKLLFHYYDKDFNNEADTPDNFQSRRPNTSFCFLDIRSPGLGDTAMYLCATSSLSTEAFFGQGTRLTVV.

This clonotype was recorded many times. This rearrangement joins TRBV10-3 to TRBJ1-3; no clear D. With 4 bases removed from V and 0 bases from J, the gap between germline ends came to 1 base. Germline-derived CDR1 and CDR2 are ENHRY and SYGVKD. The CDR3 consists of 12 residues. The DNA for the CDR3 is TGTGCCATCAGTGCCTCTGGAAACACCATATATTTT. Translated, it gives CAISASGNTIYF.

This clonotype has at least ten counts. This sequence joins TRBV6-5 and TRBJ2-1; D gene uncertain. Germline-derived CDR1 and CDR2 are MNHEY and SVGAGI. V was pared by 0 bases and J by 7 bases, with 4 bases between. The CDR3 spans 12 residues. The CDR3 region is CASSYSPNEQFF. The CDR3 DNA follows: TGTGCCAGCAGTTACTCGCCGAATGAGCAGTTCTTC.